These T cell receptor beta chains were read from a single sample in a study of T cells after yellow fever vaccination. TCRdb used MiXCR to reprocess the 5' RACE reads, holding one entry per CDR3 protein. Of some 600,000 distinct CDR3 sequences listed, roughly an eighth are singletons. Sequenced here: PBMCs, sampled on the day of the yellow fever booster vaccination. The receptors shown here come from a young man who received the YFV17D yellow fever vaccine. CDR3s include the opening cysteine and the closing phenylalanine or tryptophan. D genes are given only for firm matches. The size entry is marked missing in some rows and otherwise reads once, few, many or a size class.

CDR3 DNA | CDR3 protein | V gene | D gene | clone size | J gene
TGTGCCAGCCGTAGCGGGACATTTAGGAGTGGAGAGACCCAGTACTTC | CASRSGTFRSGETQYF | TRBV7-6 | TRBD2 | NA | TRBJ2-5
TGCGCCAGCAGCCCAAGGGCTAGCGGGGTTTCCGGGGAGCTGTTTTTT | CASSPRASGVSGELFF | TRBV5-1 | TRBD2 | NA | TRBJ2-2
TGTGCCAGTAGTGAGGGATGGGCTGGGGCCAACGTCCTGACTTTC | CASSEGWAGANVLTF | TRBV19 | NA | few | TRBJ2-6
TGTGCCAGCAGTTCCGTACTAGCGAGAAAGTTCAATGAGCAGTTCTTC | CASSSVLARKFNEQFF | TRBV28 | TRBD2 | NA | TRBJ2-1
TGTGCCAGCAGCACATTAGGAAGCTCCTACAATGAGCAGTTCTTC | CASSTLGSSYNEQFF | TRBV9 | NA | many | TRBJ2-1
TGTGCCAGCAGCATGACAGGGAAAGTTGGTCAGCCCCAGCATTTT | CASSMTGKVGQPQHF | TRBV28 | TRBD1 | NA | TRBJ1-5
TGTGCCAGCAGTTTCTCACGGACAGGGACCTACGAGCAGTACTTC | CASSFSRTGTYEQYF | TRBV27 | TRBD1 | NA | TRBJ2-7
TGTGCCAGTAGTAGCGGTGGGACCACACTCGGAGATACGCAGTATTTT | CASSSGGTTLGDTQYF | TRBV19 | NA | NA | TRBJ2-3
TGTGCCAGCAGCCCCCCGGGTAGCGGGGGACTCTACGAGCAGTACTTC | CASSPPGSGGLYEQYF | TRBV3-1 | TRBD2 | NA | TRBJ2-7
TGTGCCTGGAGATTGGGGGGCCTGACCTACAATGAGCAGTTCTTC | CAWRLGGLTYNEQFF | TRBV30 | NA | few | TRBJ2-1
TGTGCTAGTGGTTTTTTGCGGGTCTACGAGCAGTACTTC | CASGFLRVYEQYF | TRBV12-5 | NA | few | TRBJ2-7
TGTGCCAGCAGCGTAGGTTTGATGGTCGGGGAGCTGTTTTTT | CASSVGLMVGELFF | TRBV9 | NA | few | TRBJ2-2
TGTGCCAGCAGTTACCAGGCGGGGACAGGGATGGACACTGAAGCTTTCTTT | CASSYQAGTGMDTEAFF | TRBV6-2/TRBV6-3 | TRBD1 | few | TRBJ1-1
TGCGCCAGCAGCCACAAAACAGGGGGCAATCAGCCCCAGCATTTT | CASSHKTGGNQPQHF | TRBV4-1 | TRBD1 | few | TRBJ1-5
TGTGCCAGCAGCTTAGGTGATCTTGAAGCTTTCTTT | CASSLGDLEAFF | TRBV5-4 | NA | NA | TRBJ1-1
TGTGCCAGCAGCCGAGCAAGAGGGGCCCAAGAGACCCAGTACTTC | CASSRARGAQETQYF | TRBV7-2 | NA | few | TRBJ2-5
TGTGCCAGCAGTTATTCCAGTAACTATGGCTACACCTTC | CASSYSSNYGYTF | TRBV6-6 | NA | few | TRBJ1-2
TGTGCCAGCAGTTACGGGACTAGCGGGAGAAACGAGCAGTACTTC | CASSYGTSGRNEQYF | TRBV6-5 | TRBD2 | NA | TRBJ2-7
TGTGCCAGTAGTATAGCGGGAAACGACTACAATGAGCAGTTCTTC | CASSIAGNDYNEQFF | TRBV19 | NA | few | TRBJ2-1
TGTGCCACCAGCAGAGGCGTAGGGACTAGCGAACAAGAGACCCAGTACTTC | CATSRGVGTSEQETQYF | TRBV15 | TRBD2 | NA | TRBJ2-5
TGTGCCAGCAGTCTCCAGTCAACTAATGAAAAACTGTTTTTT | CASSLQSTNEKLFF | TRBV12-3/TRBV12-4 | NA | NA | TRBJ1-4
TGTGCTAGCAGCTTAGGACAGGTGAACACAGATACGCAGTATTTT | CASSLGQVNTDTQYF | TRBV7-7 | TRBD1 | few | TRBJ2-3
TGTGCCAGCAGCCCACAGTGGGAGCAGTTCTTC | CASSPQWEQFF | TRBV12-3/TRBV12-4 | NA | NA | TRBJ2-1
TGTGCCACCAGCAGCGGACAATGGGACTATGGCTACACCTTC | CATSSGQWDYGYTF | TRBV15 | NA | few | TRBJ1-2
TGCGCCAGCAGCCAAGATGGGATAGCGGAGGGAGAGCAGTACTTC | CASSQDGIAEGEQYF | TRBV4-3 | NA | few | TRBJ2-7
TGTGCCAGCAGCTTTCCGGACGTGTACAATGAGCAGTTCTTC | CASSFPDVYNEQFF | TRBV5-4 | NA | NA | TRBJ2-1
TGTGCCTGGAGTGTACCTCCGGGGGGCACCGGGGAGCTGTTTTTT | CAWSVPPGGTGELFF | TRBV30 | TRBD2 | NA | TRBJ2-2
TGCAGTGCTACCGGACTAGCGGGGTTACAAGAGACCCAGTACTTC | CSATGLAGLQETQYF | TRBV20-1 | TRBD2 | few | TRBJ2-5
TGTGCCAGCAGTTATTGGAATGGCTACACCTTC | CASSYWNGYTF | TRBV6-2/TRBV6-3 | NA | few | TRBJ1-2
TGCGCCAGCAGTGAGAGGTTTTCCTACGAGCAGTACTTC | CASSERFSYEQYF | TRBV10-1 | NA | many | TRBJ2-7
TGTGCCAGCAGTTACTCGAGCAGGGTGAGGGCCACAGATACGCAGTATTTT | CASSYSSRVRATDTQYF | TRBV6-5 | NA | few | TRBJ2-3
TGTGCCTGGACTTCGAAGAATGAGCAGTTCTTC | CAWTSKNEQFF | TRBV30 | NA | few | TRBJ2-1
TGCGCCAGCAGCTTGAAGAGCTCCTACGAGCAGTACTTC | CASSLKSSYEQYF | TRBV5-1 | NA | NA | TRBJ2-7
TGTGCCAGCAGCCCTCGACTACGCAATGAGCAGTTCTTC | CASSPRLRNEQFF | TRBV3-1 | NA | few | TRBJ2-1
TGCGCCAGCAGCCAAGCGGGTTTAGGTAGCGGATTCACAGATACGCAGTATTTT | CASSQAGLGSGFTDTQYF | TRBV4-3 | NA | few | TRBJ2-3
TGTGCCAGCAGTTTAGACGAGCAGGGGGCCTACCTCTACACCTTC | CASSLDEQGAYLYTF | TRBV12-3/TRBV12-4 | TRBD1 | NA | TRBJ1-2
TGCAGTGCTGGAACGACAGGGCTTAGCACAGATACGCAGTATTTT | CSAGTTGLSTDTQYF | TRBV20-1 | TRBD1 | few | TRBJ2-3
TGTGCCAGCAGTCCCCAAGCGGGACCTTCCTACAATGAGCAGTTCTTC | CASSPQAGPSYNEQFF | TRBV12-3/TRBV12-4 | TRBD2 | few | TRBJ2-1
TGTGCCAGCAGCGTAGCGGGAGGAACTAACAATGAGCAGTTCTTC | CASSVAGGTNNEQFF | TRBV9 | TRBD2 | NA | TRBJ2-1
TGTGCCAGCATCGGACTAGCGGGGGCCTATGATGAGCAGTTCTTC | CASIGLAGAYDEQFF | TRBV28 | TRBD2 | NA | TRBJ2-1
TGCGCCAGCTCCTCGGGGCTCCCATCCTACAATGAGCAGTTCTTC | CASSSGLPSYNEQFF | TRBV5-1 | NA | few | TRBJ2-1
TGCGCCAGCAGTGAGTCAGCGACAGGGGGCAACTATGGCTACACCTTC | CASSESATGGNYGYTF | TRBV10-2 | TRBD1 | NA | TRBJ1-2
TGTGCCAGCAGTTTAAGGTACGGGCTAACTGAAGCTTTCTTT | CASSLRYGLTEAFF | TRBV28 | NA | few | TRBJ1-1
TGTGCCAGCAGTTTACCACAGCTTCAACCTCAAGAGACCCAGTACTTC | CASSLPQLQPQETQYF | TRBV28 | NA | NA | TRBJ2-5
TGTGCCAGCAGAAGCGTAAGGGGCATAGAGACCCAGTACTTC | CASRSVRGIETQYF | TRBV6-1 | NA | many | TRBJ2-5
TGTGCCCACCAGGGGACCGCGGACACTGAAGCTTTCTTT | CAHQGTADTEAFF | TRBV30 | NA | few | TRBJ1-1
TGCGCCAGCAGCTTGGCCCGGACAGGCCAACCCTACGAGCAGTACTTC | CASSLARTGQPYEQYF | TRBV5-1 | TRBD1 | NA | TRBJ2-7
TGCAGTGCTAGGTACCGGGAGGGAACCTACGAGCAGTACTTC | CSARYREGTYEQYF | TRBV20-1 | TRBD2 | few | TRBJ2-7
TGCGCCAGCAGCCCCGGCCGGAGTGGGGCAGATACGCAGTATTTT | CASSPGRSGADTQYF | TRBV5-1 | NA | NA | TRBJ2-3
TGTGCCAGCAGCTGGAGCCGGGAGACCCAGTACTTC | CASSWSRETQYF | TRBV7-2 | NA | NA | TRBJ2-5
TGTGCCAGTAGTATAATCCCAAGGAGTCCCAACAATGAGCAGTTCTTC | CASSIIPRSPNNEQFF | TRBV19 | NA | NA | TRBJ2-1
TGCAGTGCTAGAGATCGGGAGACGAACACCGGGGAGCTGTTTTTT | CSARDRETNTGELFF | TRBV20-1 | NA | few | TRBJ2-2
TGTGCCAGCAGCCAAGGACTGACGACAGATACGCAGTATTTT | CASSQGLTTDTQYF | TRBV7-6 | NA | NA | TRBJ2-3
TGTGCCAGCAGCTTAGTGGTGGGACTAGCGGGAAACGAGCAGTACTTC | CASSLVVGLAGNEQYF | TRBV7-2 | TRBD2 | NA | TRBJ2-7
TGTGCCAGCAGGCCTCAGGGGACCCAGAATCAGCCCCAGCATTTT | CASRPQGTQNQPQHF | TRBV6-1 | NA | NA | TRBJ1-5
TGTGCCAGCAGCTTAGGACTAGCGGGAGTTGATTTT | CASSLGLAGVDF | TRBV7-2 | TRBD2 | NA | TRBJ2-3
TGCAGCGTACGGGACTATCACACAGATACGCAGTATTTT | CSVRDYHTDTQYF | TRBV29-1 | TRBD2 | NA | TRBJ2-3
TGTGCCAGCAGTTTAGCGGGGGGTACGGGGGAGCAGTACTTC | CASSLAGGTGEQYF | TRBV12-3/TRBV12-4 | NA | NA | TRBJ2-7
TGTGCCAGCAGTGAGCGGGAGGGCACCGGGGAGCTGTTTTTT | CASSEREGTGELFF | TRBV9 | TRBD2 | NA | TRBJ2-2